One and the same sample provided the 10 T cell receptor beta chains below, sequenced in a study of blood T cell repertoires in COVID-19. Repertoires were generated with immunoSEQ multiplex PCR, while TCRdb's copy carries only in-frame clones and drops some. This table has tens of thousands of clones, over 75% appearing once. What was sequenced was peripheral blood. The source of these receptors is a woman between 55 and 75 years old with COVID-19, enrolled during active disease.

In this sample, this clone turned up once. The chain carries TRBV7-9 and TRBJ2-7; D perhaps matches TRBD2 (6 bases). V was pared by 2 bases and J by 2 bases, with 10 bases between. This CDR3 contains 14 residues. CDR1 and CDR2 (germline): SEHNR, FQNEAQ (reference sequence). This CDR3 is CASSLSGSPYEQYF. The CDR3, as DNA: TGTGCCAGCAGCTTATCCGGGAGTCCCTACGAGCAGTACTTC.

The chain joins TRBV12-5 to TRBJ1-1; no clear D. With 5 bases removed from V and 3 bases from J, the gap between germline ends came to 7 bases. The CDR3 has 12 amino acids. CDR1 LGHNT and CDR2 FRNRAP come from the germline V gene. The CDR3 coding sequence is TGTGCTAGTGGTCCACGGGACACTGAAGCTTTCTTT. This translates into CASGPRDTEAFF.

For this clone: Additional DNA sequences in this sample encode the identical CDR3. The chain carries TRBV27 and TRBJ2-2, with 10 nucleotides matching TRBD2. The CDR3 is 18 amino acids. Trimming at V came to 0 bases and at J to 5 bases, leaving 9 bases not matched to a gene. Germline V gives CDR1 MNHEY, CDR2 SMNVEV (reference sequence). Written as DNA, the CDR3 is TGTGCCAGCAGTTTATCCCCTCTAGCGGGAGAATCTACCGGGGAGCTGTTTTTT. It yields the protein CASSLSPLAGESTGELFF.

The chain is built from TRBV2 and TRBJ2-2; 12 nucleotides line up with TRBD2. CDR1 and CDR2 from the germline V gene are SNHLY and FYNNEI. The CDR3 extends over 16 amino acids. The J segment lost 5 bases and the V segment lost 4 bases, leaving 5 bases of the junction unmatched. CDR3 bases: TGTGCCAGCAGTGGACTAGCGGGAGTAGGAACCGGGGAGCTGTTTTTT. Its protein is CASSGLAGVGTGELFF.

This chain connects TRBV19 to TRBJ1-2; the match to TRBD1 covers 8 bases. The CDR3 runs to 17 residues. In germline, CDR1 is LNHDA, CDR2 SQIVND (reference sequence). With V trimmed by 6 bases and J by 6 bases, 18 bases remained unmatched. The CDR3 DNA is TGTGCCAGTAGCCCCCTGGGACAGGTGAGGGATGGGGATGGCTACACCTTC. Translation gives CASSPLGQVRDGDGYTF.

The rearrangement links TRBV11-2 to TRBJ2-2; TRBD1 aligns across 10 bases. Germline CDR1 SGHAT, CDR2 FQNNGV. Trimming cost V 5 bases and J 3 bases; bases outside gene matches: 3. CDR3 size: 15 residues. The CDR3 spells CASSQGTGDTGELFF. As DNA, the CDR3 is TGTGCCAGCAGCCAGGGGACAGGGGACACCGGGGAGCTGTTTTTT.

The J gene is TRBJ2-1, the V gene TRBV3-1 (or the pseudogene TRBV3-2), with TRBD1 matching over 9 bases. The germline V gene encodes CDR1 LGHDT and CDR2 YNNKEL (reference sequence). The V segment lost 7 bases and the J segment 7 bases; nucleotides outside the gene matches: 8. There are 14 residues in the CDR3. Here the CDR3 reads CASNPGQGRNEQFF. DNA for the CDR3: TGTGCCAGCAACCCGGGACAGGGAAGGAATGAGCAGTTCTTC.

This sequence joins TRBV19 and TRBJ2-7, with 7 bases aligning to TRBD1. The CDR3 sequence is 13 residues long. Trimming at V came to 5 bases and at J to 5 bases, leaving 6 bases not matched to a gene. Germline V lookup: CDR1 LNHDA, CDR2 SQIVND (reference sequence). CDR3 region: CASSYRGAHEQYF. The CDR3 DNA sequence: TGTGCCAGTAGTTACAGGGGTGCCCACGAGCAGTACTTC.

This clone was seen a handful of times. The CDR3 region is CASSPRLAGLDYEQYF. The CDR3 region has the DNA TGTGCCAGCAGCCCCCGACTAGCGGGACTGGATTACGAGCAGTACTTC. The gene calls are TRBV7-2 and TRBJ2-7, with 11 bases identical to TRBD2. The V gene's germline CDR1 is SGHTA and CDR2 FQGNSA. V lost 5 bases to trimming and J lost 4 bases; unmatched junction nucleotides: 10. The CDR3 totals 16 residues.

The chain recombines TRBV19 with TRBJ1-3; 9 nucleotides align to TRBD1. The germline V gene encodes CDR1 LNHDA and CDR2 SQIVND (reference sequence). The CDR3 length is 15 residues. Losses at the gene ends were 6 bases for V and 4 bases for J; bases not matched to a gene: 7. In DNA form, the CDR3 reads TGTGCCAGTAGCCTACAGGGGGCGCCAGGAAACACCATATATTTT. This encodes CASSLQGAPGNTIYF.